These T cell receptor beta chains were read from a single sample in a study of beta chain features in type 1 diabetes. Measured with immunoSEQ multiplex PCR; TCRdb has only the in-frame clones, and not every one. The profile covers 600,000 to 650,000 clones, with about 16% appearing a single time and about 0.093% taken by the ten largest. Sequencing used naive CD4+ T cells from blood. The receptor source for this set is a man aged 18 to 29 in good health. Each CDR3 is given with its conserved first and last residue. Fields, in order: clone size, D gene, J gene, V gene, CDR3 protein, CDR3 DNA. D genes are given only for firm matches. Size tells how often a clone was seen (once, few, many) or the class of an expanded clone, and some rows leave it out.

few	TRBD1	TRBJ2-7	TRBV20-1	CSALRGNEQYF	TGCAGTGCCCTCAGGGGGAACGAGCAGTACTTC
NA	NA	TRBJ1-3	TRBV21-1	CDRGRSFSGNTIYF	TGTGACAGGGGGAGGAGTTTTTCTGGAAACACCATATATTTT
few	TRBD2	TRBJ2-1	TRBV7-2	CASSFGLAANEQFF	TGTGCCAGCAGCTTCGGCCTAGCGGCCAATGAGCAGTTCTTC
NA	NA	TRBJ2-4	TRBV27	CASRATGGGIQYF	TGTGCCAGCAGGGCAACAGGGGGGGGCATTCAGTACTTC
NA	NA	TRBJ2-3	TRBV10-3	CAILNREDGTDTQYF	TGTGCCATTCTAAACAGGGAAGATGGCACAGATACGCAGTATTTT
NA	NA	TRBJ2-7	TRBV27	CASRERNRSYEQYF	TGTGCCTCGAGGGAGAGGAACAGATCCTACGAGCAGTACTTC
few	NA	TRBJ1-1	TRBV11-1	CASSPTGGLTEAFF	TGTGCCAGCAGCCCCACGGGGGGTCTCACTGAAGCTTTCTTT
few	TRBD1	TRBJ1-2	TRBV27	CASRRVGRGSDYGYTF	TGTGCCAGCAGACGAGTGGGCAGGGGGTCGGACTATGGCTACACCTTC
NA	TRBD1	TRBJ1-5	TRBV2	CASSPIRGLGQPQHF	TGTGCCAGCAGTCCGATCAGGGGGCTTGGGCAGCCCCAGCATTTT
NA	TRBD1	TRBJ1-5	TRBV28	CASSGQGGQPQHF	TGTGCCAGCAGCGGACAGGGCGGTCAGCCCCAGCATTTT
few	NA	TRBJ2-1	TRBV19	CASSIVAYNEQFF	TGTGCCAGTAGTATAGTAGCCTACAATGAGCAGTTCTTC
NA	NA	TRBJ1-1	TRBV18	CATRWDIGSVLNTEAFF	TGTGCCACCAGATGGGACATCGGGTCGGTATTGAACACTGAAGCTTTCTTT
NA	TRBD2	TRBJ2-7	TRBV5-1	CASSGTSYEQYF	TGCGCCAGCTCCGGGACTAGCTACGAGCAGTACTTC
few	NA	TRBJ1-1	TRBV7-2	CASSLDSWNTEAFF	TGTGCCAGCAGCTTAGACAGTTGGAACACTGAAGCTTTCTTT
NA	NA	TRBJ1-2	TRBV6-5	CAVAWVDGYTF	TGTGCCGTGGCCTGGGTTGATGGCTACACCTTC
few	NA	TRBJ2-5	TRBV7-3	CASSLTYRAGETQYF	TGTGCCAGCAGCTTAACGTACAGGGCTGGAGAGACCCAGTACTTC
NA	NA	TRBJ2-7	TRBV28	CASSSLPAGYEQYF	TGTGCCAGCAGTTCGCTCCCTGCAGGGTACGAGCAGTACTTC
few	TRBD2	TRBJ2-1	TRBV5-1	CASSLLAGGGNEQFF	TGCGCCAGCAGCTTGCTCGCGGGAGGAGGAAATGAGCAGTTCTTC
few	TRBD1	TRBJ2-7	TRBV7-2	CASSTPSTGKREQYF	TGTGCCAGCAGTACCCCGTCGACAGGGAAGCGCGAGCAGTACTTC
NA	TRBD1	TRBJ2-7	TRBV11-2	CASSSSDRGGYEQYF	TGTGCCAGCAGCTCCTCGGACAGGGGAGGTTACGAGCAGTACTTC
NA	NA	TRBJ2-2	TRBV7-2	CASSLLPENTGELFF	TGTGCCAGCAGCCTGCTTCCTGAGAACACCGGGGAGCTGTTTTTT
NA	NA	TRBJ1-2	TRBV15	CATSRVSRDVGGYTF	TGTGCCACCAGCAGGGTATCGAGGGACGTCGGTGGCTACACCTTC
once	TRBD1	TRBJ2-7	TRBV6-5	CASSPTGYEQYF	TGTGCCAGCAGCCCGACAGGGTACGAGCAGTACTTC
NA	TRBD1	TRBJ2-7	TRBV7-2	CASSFDRGPYEQYF	TGTGCCAGCAGCTTCGACAGGGGGCCCTACGAGCAGTACTTC
few	NA	TRBJ1-1	TRBV7-6	CASSPVNYGTAFF	TGTGCCAGCAGCCCCGTCAATTACGGGACAGCTTTCTTT
NA	TRBD2	TRBJ2-2	TRBV5-4	CASSRTSGMVGELFF	TGTGCCAGCAGCAGGACTAGCGGGATGGTCGGGGAGCTGTTTTTT
NA	NA	TRBJ1-5	TRBV5-1	CASSFWAGQPQHF	TGCGCCAGCAGCTTTTGGGCAGGCCAGCCCCAGCATTTT
NA	NA	TRBJ1-4	TRBV4-3	CASSQGFSRQNEKLFF	TGCGCCAGCAGCCAAGGCTTCAGCCGTCAGAATGAAAAACTGTTTTTT
NA	NA	TRBJ2-5	TRBV7-2	CASTQQETQYF	TGTGCCAGCACACAACAAGAGACCCAGTACTTC
few	TRBD2	TRBJ2-1	TRBV19	CASSILGGSYNEQFF	TGTGCCAGTAGTATTTTAGGCGGGAGTTACAATGAGCAGTTCTTC
NA	NA	TRBJ2-5	TRBV5-1	CASSLEQGGETQYF	TGCGCCAGCAGCTTGGAACAGGGCGGAGAGACCCAGTACTTC
many	NA	TRBJ2-4	TRBV10-3	CAIRTEGQKNIQYF	TGTGCCATCAGGACTGAAGGGCAGAAAAACATTCAGTACTTC
few	NA	TRBJ1-3	TRBV28	CASSFVWGTGNTIYF	TGTGCCAGCAGTTTCGTTTGGGGAACTGGAAACACCATATATTTT
NA	NA	TRBJ2-3	TRBV25-1	CASRKGGSTDTQYF	TGTGCCAGCAGAAAGGGGGGGAGCACAGATACGCAGTATTTT
few	NA	TRBJ2-1	TRBV18	CASSPSWGNGNEQFF	TGTGCCAGCTCACCTTCGTGGGGCAATGGAAATGAGCAGTTCTTC
NA	NA	TRBJ1-3	TRBV7-2	CASRPTGASGNTIYF	TGTGCCAGCAGGCCCACCGGGGCCTCTGGAAACACCATATATTTT
NA	TRBD1	TRBJ2-5	TRBV15	CATSRPGQGDRQETQYF	TGTGCCACCAGCAGACCTGGACAGGGGGACCGCCAAGAGACCCAGTACTTC
few	TRBD1	TRBJ1-1	TRBV4-1	CASSQVVGFGTGKVGAFF	TGCGCCAGCAGCCAAGTTGTAGGCTTCGGGACAGGGAAGGTGGGAGCTTTCTTT
few	NA	TRBJ2-6	TRBV5-1	CASSFGAGANVLTF	TGCGCCAGCAGCTTCGGAGCTGGGGCCAACGTCCTGACTTTC
few	TRBD2	TRBJ2-1	TRBV30	CAWSWRGGSYNEQFF	TGTGCCTGGAGTTGGCGGGGGGGCTCCTACAATGAGCAGTTCTTC
NA	TRBD1	TRBJ1-5	TRBV7-8	CASSVDRGRGNQPQHF	TGTGCCAGCAGCGTCGACAGGGGGCGAGGCAATCAGCCCCAGCATTTT
few	NA	TRBJ2-3	TRBV7-2	CASSLAATSSTDTQYF	TGTGCCAGCAGCTTAGCCGCCACCTCGAGCACAGATACGCAGTATTTT
NA	NA	TRBJ1-4	TRBV7-9	CASSYLAGGHEKLFF	TGTGCCAGCAGCTATTTGGCTGGGGGCCATGAAAAACTGTTTTTT
few	NA	TRBJ1-5	TRBV4-1	CASSQEKDGRRGQPQHF	TGCGCCAGCAGCCAAGAAAAGGACGGGCGACGGGGCCAGCCCCAGCATTTT
NA	NA	TRBJ1-1	TRBV7-9	CASSNHLGRDMNTEAFF	TGTGCCAGCAGCAACCACCTGGGCAGGGACATGAACACTGAAGCTTTCTTT
NA	NA	TRBJ1-2	TRBV5-4	CASLGARDSNYGYTF	TGTGCCAGCTTGGGGGCACGAGACTCTAACTATGGCTACACCTTC
few	TRBD1	TRBJ1-1	TRBV28	CASSPQGRLNTEAFF	TGTGCCAGCAGTCCACAGGGGAGGCTGAACACTGAAGCTTTCTTT
few	TRBD2	TRBJ2-2	TRBV4-2	CASSPGLREGTGELFF	TGTGCCAGCAGCCCGGGGTTGCGGGAGGGTACCGGGGAGCTGTTTTTT
NA	NA	TRBJ1-5	TRBV7-2	CASSLASAWGNQPQHF	TGTGCCAGCAGCTTAGCGAGCGCCTGGGGCAATCAGCCCCAGCATTTT
NA	NA	TRBJ2-7	TRBV4-3	CASSQWGAAAYEQYF	TGCGCCAGCAGCCAATGGGGGGCGGCTGCCTACGAGCAGTACTTC